These 23 T cell receptor beta chains originate from one sample sequenced in a study of blood T cell repertoires in COVID-19. Here immunoSEQ multiplex PCR was the method, and the copy in TCRdb shows in-frame clones only, minus some. This table holds about 180,000 clones, roughly 83% found once. Specimen: peripheral blood. The receptors here all came from a woman in her thirties or forties with COVID-19, enrolled during active disease.

V gene TRBV5-5 combines with J gene TRBJ2-2, with 15 bases matching TRBD2. The CDR3 contains 17 residues. The germline V gene has CDR1 SGHKS and CDR2 YYEKEE (reference sequence). V shed 4 bases, J shed 7 bases, and the junction held 8 bases outside the gene matches. CDR3 bases: TGTGCCAGCAGCACCGGACTAGCGGGGGGGCGGAGCGGGGAGCTGTTTTTT. Translation gives CASSTGLAGGRSGELFF.

The chain links TRBV27 to TRBJ2-5, with TRBD1 matching 11 bases. This CDR3 has 16 amino acids. The germline CDR1 and CDR2 sequences are MNHEY and SMNVEV (reference sequence). With V trimmed by 4 bases and J by 1 base, 5 bases remained unmatched. CDR3 in DNA: TGTGCCAGCAGTTCGATGGGACAGGGGGGCCAAGAGACCCAGTACTTC. This encodes CASSSMGQGGQETQYF.

As DNA, the CDR3 is TGCGCCAGCAGGAGACAGGAAAAGGACTACGAGCAGTACTTC. Its translation: CASRRQEKDYEQYF. The chain recombines TRBV5-1 with TRBJ2-7; maybe TRBD1 (6 bases). Germline V gene sequence: CDR1 SGHRS, CDR2 YFSETQ. With 5 bases removed from V and 3 bases from J, the gap between germline ends came to 15 bases. CDR3 length equals 14 residues.

V and J are TRBV11-2 and TRBJ1-2, with 8 bases lining up with TRBD1. Germline V gene data show CDR1 as SGHAT and CDR2 as FQNNGV. J was trimmed by 4 bases and V by 5 bases; bases with no gene match: 6. This CDR3 has 14 residues. CDR3 in DNA: TGTGCCAGCAGCAATACACAGGGGGTCTATGGCTACACCTTC. It yields the protein CASSNTQGVYGYTF. Full variable domain (outside the CDR3, taken from reference TRBV11-2 and TRBJ1-2): EAGVAQSPRYKIIEKRQSVAFWCNPISGHATLYWYQQILGQGPKLLIQFQNNGVVDDSQLPKDRFSAERLKGVDSTLKIQPAKLEDSAVYLCASSNTQGVYGYTFGSGTRLTVV.

The J gene is TRBJ2-7, the V gene TRBV19, with a possible D match to TRBD1 (5 bases). Trimming cost V 2 bases and J 3 bases, with 11 bases left between them. The CDR3 totals 14 residues. Germline V lookup: CDR1 LNHDA, CDR2 SQIVND (reference sequence). CDR3 bases: TGTGCCAGTAGTATAAGACAGCTCCACTACGAGCAGTACTTC. Protein: CASSIRQLHYEQYF. Together with reference TRBV19 and TRBJ2-7, the CDR3 gives the full variable domain: DGGITQSPKYLFRKEGQNVTLSCEQNLNHDAMYWYRQDPGQGLRLIYYSQIVNDFQKGDIAEGYSVSREKKESFPLTVTSAQKNPTAFYLCASSIRQLHYEQYFGPGTRLTVT.

The chain recombines TRBV5-1 with TRBJ1-6, with D maybe TRBD1 (5 bases). The V and J ends lost 4 bases and 4 bases respectively, with 15 bases between them. Germline assignment: CDR1 SGHRS and CDR2 YFSETQ. The CDR3 totals 16 residues. CDR3 in DNA: TGCGCCAGCAGCGCGCAAGGGGTAGGTTATAATTCACCCCTCCACTTT. Protein product: CASSAQGVGYNSPLHF.

The chain combines TRBV7-3 with TRBJ1-2; D may be TRBD1 (5 bases). CDR1 is SGHTA and CDR2 is FQGTGA in the germline V gene. Trimming left V 1 base short and J 4 bases short, with 13 bases between. There are 15 residues in the CDR3. The CDR3 sequence is CASSLKGGEPYGYTF. The CDR3 DNA follows: TGTGCCAGCAGCTTAAAAGGAGGGGAACCCTATGGCTACACCTTC.

The chain uses TRBV5-1 and TRBJ1-6, with D tentatively TRBD1 (6 bases). The germline gives CDR1 SGHRS, CDR2 YFSETQ. CDR3 length equals 17 residues. V shed 3 bases and J shed 0 bases, with 13 bases lying between them. CDR3 nucleotides: TGCGCCAGCAGCTATGACAGGCTGAGCTCCTATAATTCACCCCTCCACTTT. Translation: CASSYDRLSSYNSPLHF.

The chain links TRBV29-1 to TRBJ2-5, with a tentative D call TRBD2 (6 bases). Germline lookup yields CDR1 SQVTM and CDR2 ANQGSEA. The CDR3 has 11 residues. Trimming took off 3 bases at V and 7 bases at J, with 9 bases between the two ends. The CDR3 loop is CSVETAGTQYF. CDR3 sequence (DNA): TGCAGCGTTGAGACAGCGGGGACCCAGTACTTC.

This chain joins TRBV12-3 or TRBV12-4 and TRBJ1-1; D remains ambiguous. V lost 6 bases, J lost 12 bases, and 20 bases lay in between. The CDR3 is 13 residues long. CDR3 region: CASSIGTGRRTFF. In DNA, the CDR3 is TGTGCCAGCAGCATAGGTACCGGTAGGAGAACTTTCTTT.

The J gene is TRBJ2-5, the V gene TRBV7-3; D is undetermined. V lost 9 bases, J lost 1 base, and 9 bases lay in between. This CDR3 is 12 amino acids long. CDR1 and CDR2 from the germline V gene are SGHTA and FQGTGA. Here the CDR3 reads CASPGGQETQYF. The CDR3 DNA is TGTGCCAGTCCCGGCGGCCAAGAGACCCAGTACTTC.

This chain uses TRBV4-1 with TRBJ2-2; D remains unclear. V gave up 0 bases and J gave up 2 bases, with 13 bases separating them. In germline, CDR1 is MGHRA, CDR2 YSYEKL. The CDR3 runs 17 residues. The CDR3 region has the DNA TGCGCCAGCAGCCAAGACTATGCCATGAGCAACACCGGGGAGCTGTTTTTT. It translates to CASSQDYAMSNTGELFF.

The gene calls are TRBV28 and TRBJ1-2; a possible D gene is TRBD1 (5 bases). Per the germline V gene, CDR1 is MDHEN and CDR2 is SYDVKM. This CDR3 has 13 residues. Trimming cost V 5 bases and J 8 bases, with 15 bases left between them. The CDR3 DNA reads TGTGCCAGCAGTCCCGGTGGGGGGGACGGCTACACCTTC. Its translation: CASSPGGGDGYTF.

The chain combines TRBV25-1 with TRBJ1-1; D gene uncertain. V was clipped by 4 bases and J by 7 bases, with 10 bases between them. Germline V lookup: CDR1 MGHDK, CDR2 SYGVNS. The CDR3 contains 12 residues. CDR3 DNA: TGTGCCAGCAGTGTACAGACGGATGAAGCTTTCTTT. Translating gives CASSVQTDEAFF.

This sequence joins TRBV23-1 and TRBJ2-7; 11 bases fit TRBD2. TRBV23-1 is treated as an ORF (open reading frame) with a function not yet certain. With V trimmed by 4 bases and J by 2 bases, 7 bases remained unmatched. The CDR3 covers 16 residues. For the CDR3, the DNA is TGCGCCAGCAGTCGACTAACTAGCGGGAGAGCCTACGAGCAGTACTTC. Its protein is CASSRLTSGRAYEQYF.

In nucleotides, the CDR3 is TGCGCCAGCAGCTTGGGTGGAGCCTCAGGGGAGCAGTTCTTC. This gives the protein CASSLGGASGEQFF. The V gene is TRBV5-1, the J gene TRBJ2-1; tentatively, D is TRBD1 (5 bases). Germline V gene data show CDR1 as SGHRS and CDR2 as YFSETQ. V lost 0 bases, J lost 10 bases, and 14 bases lay in between. The CDR3 loop spans 14 amino acids.

The rearrangement joins TRBV14 to TRBJ1-1; TRBD1 agrees at 7 bases. The CDR3 contains 18 residues. The J segment lost 0 bases and the V segment lost 8 bases, leaving 18 bases of the junction unmatched. Germline V gene lookup returns CDR1 SGHDN and CDR2 FVKESK. CDR3 loop: CASLEGQPGRRVNTEAFF. CDR3 in DNA: TGTGCCAGCTTAGAGGGACAGCCGGGGCGACGTGTGAACACTGAAGCTTTCTTT.

The chain uses TRBV7-9 and TRBJ1-6; 8 positions match TRBD1. The CDR3 is 16 residues long. J gave up 7 bases and V 5 bases, and 10 bases lay outside the gene matches. CDR1 SEHNR and CDR2 FQNEAQ come from the germline V gene (reference sequence). The CDR3 coding sequence is TGTGCCAGCAGCCCCGAAAGGACAGGGAGGAATTCACCCCTCCACTTT. This sequence encodes CASSPERTGRNSPLHF.

In regard to this clone: Sequence at one end of the junction differs from germline and may be a read error. J is TRBJ2-6 and V is TRBV7-8; D ambiguous. CDR3 length: 15 amino acids. Looked up from germline, CDR1 is SGHVS and CDR2 is FQNEAQ. CDR3 region: CANSARFSGANVLTF. In DNA form, the CDR3 reads TGTGCCAACAGCGCCAGGTTCTCTGGGGCCAACGTCCTGACTTTC. Variable domain in full (rest from reference TRBV7-8 and TRBJ2-6): GAGVSQSPRYKVAKRGQDVALRCDPISGHVSLFWYQQALGQGPEFLTYFQNEAQLDKSGLPSDRFFAERPEGSVSTLKIQRTQQEDSAVYLCANSARFSGANVLTFGAGSRLTVL.

The chain combines TRBV11-2 with TRBJ2-7, with TRBD2 matching 14 bases. Germline V gene sequence: CDR1 SGHAT, CDR2 FQNNGV. The V gene end was trimmed by 6 bases and the J gene end by 0 bases; junction bases not matched to a gene: 10. This CDR3 has 18 residues. The CDR3 DNA reads as TGTGCCAGCAGTATAACCGGGACTAGCGGGGGAAGCTCCTACGAGCAGTACTTC. Its translation: CASSITGTSGGSSYEQYF.

The chain has TRBV27 and TRBJ1-4; 10 bases line up with TRBD1. The CDR3 runs to 15 residues. V dropped 3 bases and J dropped 8; count of bases not matched to a gene: 6. Germline loops: CDR1 MNHEY, CDR2 SMNVEV (reference sequence). CDR3 sequence: CASSFWTGGSEKLFF. In nucleotides, the CDR3 is TGTGCCAGCAGTTTTTGGACAGGGGGTTCGGAAAAACTGTTTTTT.

The rearrangement links TRBV5-1 to TRBJ1-1; 9 nucleotides agree with TRBD1. The CDR3 is made up of 14 amino acids. V lost 5 bases, J lost 5 bases, and 7 bases stayed unmatched. Germline values: CDR1 SGHRS, CDR2 YFSETQ. This chain's CDR3 is CASRSTGGETEAFF. CDR3 nucleotide sequence: TGCGCCAGCAGGTCCACAGGGGGCGAAACTGAAGCTTTCTTT.

The CDR3 protein is CASSIVWAGGTDTQYF. The CDR3 DNA reads as TGTGCCAGTAGTATCGTGTGGGCGGGGGGCACAGATACGCAGTATTTT. This sequence joins TRBV19 and TRBJ2-3, with TRBD2 matching 7 bases. Unmatched junction bases numbered 7, after V lost 3 bases and J lost 1 base. Germline values: CDR1 LNHDA, CDR2 SQIVND (reference sequence). The CDR3 runs to 16 residues.